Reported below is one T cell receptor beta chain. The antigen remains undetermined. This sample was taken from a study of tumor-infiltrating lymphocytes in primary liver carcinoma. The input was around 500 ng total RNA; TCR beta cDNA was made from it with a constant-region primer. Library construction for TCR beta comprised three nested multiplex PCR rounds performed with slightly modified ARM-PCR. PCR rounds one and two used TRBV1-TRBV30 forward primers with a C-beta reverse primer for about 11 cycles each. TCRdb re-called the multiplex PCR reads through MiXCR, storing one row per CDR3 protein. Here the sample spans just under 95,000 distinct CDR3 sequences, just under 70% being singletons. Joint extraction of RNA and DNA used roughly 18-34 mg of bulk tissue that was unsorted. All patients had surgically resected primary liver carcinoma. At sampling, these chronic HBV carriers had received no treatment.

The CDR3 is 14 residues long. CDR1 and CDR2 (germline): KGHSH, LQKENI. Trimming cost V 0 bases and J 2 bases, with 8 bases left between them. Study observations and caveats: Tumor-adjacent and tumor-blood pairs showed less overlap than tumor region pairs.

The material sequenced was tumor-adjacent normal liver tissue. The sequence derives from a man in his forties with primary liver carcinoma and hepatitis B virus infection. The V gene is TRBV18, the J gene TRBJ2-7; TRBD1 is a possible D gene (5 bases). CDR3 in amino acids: CASSPPKTAYEQYF. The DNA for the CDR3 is TGTGCCAGCTCACCACCGAAGACAGCCTACGAGCAGTACTTC.